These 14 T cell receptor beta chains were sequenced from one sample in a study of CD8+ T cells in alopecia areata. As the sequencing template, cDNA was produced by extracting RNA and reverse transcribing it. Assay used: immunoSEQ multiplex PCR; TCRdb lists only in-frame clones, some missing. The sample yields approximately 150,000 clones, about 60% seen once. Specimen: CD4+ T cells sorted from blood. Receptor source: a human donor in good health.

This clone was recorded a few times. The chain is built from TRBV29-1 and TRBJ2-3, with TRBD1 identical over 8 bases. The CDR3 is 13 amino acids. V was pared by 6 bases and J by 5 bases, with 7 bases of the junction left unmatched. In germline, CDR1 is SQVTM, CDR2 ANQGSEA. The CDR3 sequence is CSVETGTGDTQYF. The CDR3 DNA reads TGCAGCGTCGAGACAGGGACAGGAGATACGCAGTATTTT.

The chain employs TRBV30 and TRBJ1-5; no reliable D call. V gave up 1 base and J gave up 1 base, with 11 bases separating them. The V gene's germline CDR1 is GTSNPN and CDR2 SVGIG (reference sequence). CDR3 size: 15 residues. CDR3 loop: CAWSGGGISNQPQHF. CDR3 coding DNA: TGTGCCTGGAGTGGGGGAGGGATAAGCAATCAGCCCCAGCATTTT. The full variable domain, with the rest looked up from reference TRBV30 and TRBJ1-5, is SQTIHQWPATLVQPVGSPLSLECTVEGTSNPNLYWYRQAAGRGLQLLFYSVGIGQISSEVPQNLSASRPQDRQFILSSKKLLLSDSGFYLCAWSGGGISNQPQHFGDGTRLSIL.

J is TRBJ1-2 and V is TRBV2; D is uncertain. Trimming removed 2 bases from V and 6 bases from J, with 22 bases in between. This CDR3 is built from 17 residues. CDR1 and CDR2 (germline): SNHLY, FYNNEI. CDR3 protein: CASSEHFGFSGWDGYTF. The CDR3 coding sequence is TGTGCCAGCAGTGAACACTTTGGGTTTTCCGGTTGGGATGGCTACACCTTC. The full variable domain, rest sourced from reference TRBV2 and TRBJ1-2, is EPEVTQTPSHQVTQMGQEVILRCVPISNHLYFYWYRQILGQKVEFLVSFYNNEISEKSEIFDDQFSVERPDGSNFTLKIRSTKLEDSAMYFCASSEHFGFSGWDGYTFGSGTRLTVV.

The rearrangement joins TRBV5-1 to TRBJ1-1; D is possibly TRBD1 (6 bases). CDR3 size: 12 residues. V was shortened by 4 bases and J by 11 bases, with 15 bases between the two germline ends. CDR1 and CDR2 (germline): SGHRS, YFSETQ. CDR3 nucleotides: TGCGCCAGCAGCCTTGCAGGGGCGGGGGCTTTCTTT. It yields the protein CASSLAGAGAFF.

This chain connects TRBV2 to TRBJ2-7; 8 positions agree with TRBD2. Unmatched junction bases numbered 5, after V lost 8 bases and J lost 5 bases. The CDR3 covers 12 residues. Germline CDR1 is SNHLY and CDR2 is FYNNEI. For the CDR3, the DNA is TGTGCCAGCTCGGGGGGGAGGGACGAGCAGTACTTC. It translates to CASSGGRDEQYF.

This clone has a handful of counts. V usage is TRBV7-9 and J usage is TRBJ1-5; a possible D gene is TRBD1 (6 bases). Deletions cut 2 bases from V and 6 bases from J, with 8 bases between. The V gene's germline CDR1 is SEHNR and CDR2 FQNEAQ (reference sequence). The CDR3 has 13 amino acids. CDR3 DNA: TGTGCCAGCAGCTTAATGGGGGCTCAGCCCCAGCATTTT. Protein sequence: CASSLMGAQPQHF.

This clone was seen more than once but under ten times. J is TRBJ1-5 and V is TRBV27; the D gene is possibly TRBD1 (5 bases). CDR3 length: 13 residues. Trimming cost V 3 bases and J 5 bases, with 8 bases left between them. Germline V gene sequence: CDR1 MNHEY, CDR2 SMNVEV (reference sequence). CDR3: CASSFEGHQPQHF. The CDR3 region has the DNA TGTGCCAGCAGTTTCGAGGGGCATCAGCCCCAGCATTTT.

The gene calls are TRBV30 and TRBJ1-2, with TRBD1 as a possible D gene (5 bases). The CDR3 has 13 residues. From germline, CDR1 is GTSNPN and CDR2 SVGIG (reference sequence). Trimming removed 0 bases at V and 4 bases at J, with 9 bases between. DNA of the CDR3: TGTGCCTGGAGTGTTTCAAGGGGCTATGGCTACACCTTC. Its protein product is CAWSVSRGYGYTF. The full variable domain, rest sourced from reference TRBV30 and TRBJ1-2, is SQTIHQWPATLVQPVGSPLSLECTVEGTSNPNLYWYRQAAGRGLQLLFYSVGIGQISSEVPQNLSASRPQDRQFILSSKKLLLSDSGFYLCAWSVSRGYGYTFGSGTRLTVV.

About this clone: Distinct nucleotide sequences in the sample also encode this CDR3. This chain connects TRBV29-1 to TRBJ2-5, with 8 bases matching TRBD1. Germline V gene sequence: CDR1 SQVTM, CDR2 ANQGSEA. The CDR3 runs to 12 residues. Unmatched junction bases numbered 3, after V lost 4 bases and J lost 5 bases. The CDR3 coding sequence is TGCAGCGTTGGACAGGGGCGCGAGACCCAGTACTTC. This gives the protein CSVGQGRETQYF.

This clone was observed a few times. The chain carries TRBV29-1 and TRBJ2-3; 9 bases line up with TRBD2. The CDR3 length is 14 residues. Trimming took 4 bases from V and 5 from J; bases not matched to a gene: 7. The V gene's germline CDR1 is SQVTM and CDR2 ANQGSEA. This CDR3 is CSVVISGSRDTQYF. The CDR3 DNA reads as TGCAGCGTTGTGATTAGCGGGAGTCGAGATACGCAGTATTTT.

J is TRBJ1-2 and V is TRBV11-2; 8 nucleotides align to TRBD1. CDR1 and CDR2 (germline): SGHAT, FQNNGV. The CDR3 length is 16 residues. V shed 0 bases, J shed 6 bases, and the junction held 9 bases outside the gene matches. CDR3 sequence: CASSLDLSGGFDGYTF. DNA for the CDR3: TGTGCCAGCAGCTTAGATCTGTCAGGGGGCTTTGATGGCTACACCTTC.

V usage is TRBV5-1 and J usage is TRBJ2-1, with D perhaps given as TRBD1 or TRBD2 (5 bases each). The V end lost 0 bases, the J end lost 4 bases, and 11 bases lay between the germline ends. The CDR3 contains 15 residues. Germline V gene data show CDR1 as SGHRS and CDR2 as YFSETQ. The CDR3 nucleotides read TGCGCCAGCAGCTTGGCCGGGACCGAATACAATGAGCAGTTCTTC. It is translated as CASSLAGTEYNEQFF.

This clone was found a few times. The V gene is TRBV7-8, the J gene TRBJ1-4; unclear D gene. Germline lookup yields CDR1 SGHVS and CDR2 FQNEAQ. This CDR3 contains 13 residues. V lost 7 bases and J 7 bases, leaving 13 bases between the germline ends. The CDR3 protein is CASTRVVGEKLFF. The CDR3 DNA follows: TGTGCCAGCACCCGAGTGGTGGGTGAAAAACTGTTTTTT. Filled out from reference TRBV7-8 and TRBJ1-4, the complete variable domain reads GAGVSQSPRYKVAKRGQDVALRCDPISGHVSLFWYQQALGQGPEFLTYFQNEAQLDKSGLPSDRFFAERPEGSVSTLKIQRTQQEDSAVYLCASTRVVGEKLFFGSGTQLSVL.

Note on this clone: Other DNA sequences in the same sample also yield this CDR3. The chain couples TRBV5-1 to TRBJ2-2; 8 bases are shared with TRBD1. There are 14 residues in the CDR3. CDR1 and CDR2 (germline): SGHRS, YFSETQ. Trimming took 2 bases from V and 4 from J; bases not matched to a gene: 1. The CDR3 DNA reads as TGCGCCAGCAGCTTAGACAGGGGCACCGGGGAGCTGTTTTTT. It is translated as CASSLDRGTGELFF.